The 12 T cell receptor beta chains presented below share a single source sample, sequenced in a study of OX40 agonist ivuxolimab in advanced cancers. Data came from immunoSEQ multiplex PCR; TCRdb stores just in-frame clones and leaves some out. The sample carries about 32,000 clones, approximately 80% recorded once. Sequences were derived from CD4+ or CD8+ T cells sorted from blood, sampled in a trial of the OX40 agonist ivuxolimab. The receptors originated from an adult with an advanced solid tumor such as melanoma, head and neck, liver or kidney cancer.

The chain employs TRBV29-1 and TRBJ2-5, with 11 bases that match TRBD1. The length of the CDR3 is 15 residues. Unmatched junction bases numbered 5, after V lost 1 base and J lost 4 bases. The germline V gene has CDR1 SQVTM and CDR2 ANQGSEA. CDR3 region: CSVEVEGQGGETQYF. The CDR3 DNA sequence: TGCAGCGTTGAAGTCGAGGGACAGGGGGGAGAGACCCAGTACTTC. Filled out from reference TRBV29-1 and TRBJ2-5, the complete variable domain reads SAVISQKPSRDICQRGTSLTIQCQVDSQVTMMFWYRQQPGQSLTLIATANQGSEATYESGFVIDKFPISRPNLTFSTLTVSNMSPEDSSIYLCSVEVEGQGGETQYFGPGTRLLVL.

J is TRBJ1-2 and V is TRBV7-2; 9 positions match TRBD1. The trim removed 5 bases at V and 8 bases at J, leaving 3 bases unmatched. CDR1 is SGHTA, CDR2 FQGNSA, per germline. The CDR3 length is 12 residues. The CDR3 sequence is CASSPTGGGYTF. For the CDR3, the DNA is TGTGCCAGCAGCCCCACAGGGGGCGGCTACACCTTC.

The rearrangement joins TRBV7-2 to TRBJ2-3; D call uncertain. The CDR3 extends over 14 amino acids. CDR1 and CDR2 from the germline V gene are SGHTA and FQGNSA. With 6 bases removed from V and 4 bases from J, the gap between germline ends came to 14 bases. This CDR3 is CASSFDPAADTQYF. CDR3 DNA: TGTGCCAGCAGTTTCGACCCCGCGGCAGATACGCAGTATTTT.

The chain joins TRBV4-3 to TRBJ2-2; no clear D. Trimming took 1 base from V and 0 from J, leaving 9 bases between them. The CDR3 is 16 amino acids. The V gene's germline CDR1 is LGHNA and CDR2 YSLEER. The CDR3 DNA reads TGCGCCAGCAGCCAAGGGGCGATCGCGAACACCGGGGAGCTGTTTTTT. It yields the protein CASSQGAIANTGELFF.

V gene TRBV6-5 combines with J gene TRBJ1-1; D is unclear. V lost 2 bases, J lost 4 bases, and 11 bases lay in between. The CDR3 is 14 amino acids. CDR1 MNHEY and CDR2 SVGAGI come from the germline V gene. CDR3 sequence reads: CASSYGGGVTEAFF. DNA for the CDR3: TGTGCCAGCAGTTACGGCGGAGGAGTCACTGAAGCTTTCTTT.

This chain uses TRBV5-1 with TRBJ1-4, with a weak D call TRBD1 (6 bases). Germline-derived CDR1 and CDR2 are SGHRS and YFSETQ. The CDR3 runs to 14 residues. V was shortened by 2 bases and J by 4 bases, with 9 bases between the two germline ends. CDR3 region: CASSLGQHNEKLFF. In DNA, the CDR3 is TGCGCCAGCAGCTTAGGACAGCATAATGAAAAACTGTTTTTT.

DNA for the CDR3: TGTGCCAGCAGCTTGCCAGGGGTGTCTGGAAACACCATATATTTT. Encoded protein: CASSLPGVSGNTIYF. V and J are TRBV5-4 and TRBJ1-3; tentative D call: TRBD1 (6 bases). The ends were cut back, 1 base at V and 1 base at J, with 9 bases in the middle. The CDR3 consists of 15 residues. Germline CDR1 is SGHNT and CDR2 is YYREEE (reference sequence).

V is TRBV9 and J is TRBJ2-5, with D possibly matching TRBD2 (6 bases). Germline V CDR1 and CDR2: SGDLS, YYNGEE. This CDR3 contains 14 residues. Trimming left V 0 bases short and J 4 bases short, with 10 bases between. In nucleotides, the CDR3 is TGTGCCAGCAGCGTAGCAGGGAGGCGAGAGACCCAGTACTTC. Encoded protein: CASSVAGRRETQYF.

The genes are TRBV10-3 and TRBJ2-2, with 8 bases matching TRBD1. CDR3 length: 20 amino acids. J lost 5 bases, V lost 0 bases, and 17 bases had no gene match. In germline, CDR1 is ENHRY, CDR2 SYGVKD. The CDR3 DNA sequence: TGTGCCATCAGTGAGTCCCTAAGGACAGGGTTGGAAGGTAGGACCGGGGAGCTGTTTTTT. It specifies CAISESLRTGLEGRTGELFF.

This clone was observed once. The same CDR3 can be traced to other DNA sequences in this sample. This sequence joins TRBV10-3 and TRBJ1-6; D remains ambiguous. The germline V gene has CDR1 ENHRY and CDR2 SYGVKD. V was cut by 2 bases and J by 13 bases, with 9 bases left in between. This CDR3 is built from 12 residues. The CDR3 sequence is CAISEGTSPLHF. DNA of the CDR3: TGTGCCATCAGTGAGGGCACTTCGCCCCTCCACTTT.

By sample share, this clone is medium-sized. The chain uses TRBV7-9 and TRBJ1-2; D remains unclear. CDR3 length: 12 amino acids. V dropped 2 bases and J dropped 8 bases, with 9 bases sitting between them. In germline, CDR1 is SEHNR, CDR2 FQNEAQ (reference sequence). The CDR3 nucleotides read TGTGCCAGCAGCTTATGGGGAAGAGGCTACACCTTC. Its translation: CASSLWGRGYTF.

This chain joins TRBV10-2 and TRBJ1-1; TRBD1 matches at 11 bases. The CDR3 spans 15 residues. J was trimmed by 6 bases and V by 7 bases; bases with no gene match: 10. Germline V lookup: CDR1 WSHSY, CDR2 SAAADI. CDR3 in DNA: TGCGCCAGCACTAGGACAGGGGGCGATATCCCTGAAGCTTTCTTT. Translating gives CASTRTGGDIPEAFF.